This T cell receptor beta chain came from a study of beta chain features in type 1 diabetes. The CDR3 covers 14 residues. CDR1 and CDR2 from the germline V gene are SQVTM and ANQGSEA. V shed 6 bases and J shed 4 bases, with 15 bases lying between them. What was sequenced were expressed TCRB transcripts, since all of the isolated RNA had been reverse transcribed. The protocol was immunoSEQ multiplex PCR, while the TCRdb copy is restricted to in-frame clones and leaves out a portion. The sample has hundreds of thousands of clones, around 30% seen once; the top ten hold more than 0.055%. The gene calls are TRBV29-1 and TRBJ2-2, with a weak D call TRBD1 (6 bases). The TCR comes from a man in his late teens or twenties in good health. Source material: naive CD4+ T cells from blood. The CDR3 loop reads CSVRKTGVTGELFF. Here the CDR3 DNA reads TGCAGCGTCCGGAAGACAGGCGTCACCGGGGAGCTGTTTTTT.